Shown below are 3 T cell receptor beta chains from a single sample sequenced in a study of cytomegalovirus exposure and HLA in healthy donors. Some clones are missing from TCRdb's copy, which holds only in-frame ones; the method was immunoSEQ multiplex PCR. The sample contains fewer than 300,000 clones, around 87% of which appear only once. Material for sequencing was PBMCs. The receptors originated from a woman between 18 and 29 years old in good health and CMV-seronegative.

A few counts support this clone. This chain uses TRBV10-3 with TRBJ1-2; no clear D. V was cut by 0 bases and J by 6 bases, with 11 bases left in between. CDR3 length: 14 amino acids. From germline, CDR1 is ENHRY and CDR2 SYGVKD. CDR3 bases: TGTGCCATCAGTGAGTCGTCAATCCTAGATGGCTACACCTTC. This sequence encodes CAISESSILDGYTF.

This clone was detected a few times. This CDR3 is CASRLLAGGYEQYF. In DNA form, the CDR3 reads TGTGCCAGCAGGCTACTAGCGGGGGGCTACGAGCAGTACTTC. The V gene is TRBV28, the J gene TRBJ2-7; 12 nucleotides align to TRBD2. Germline loops: CDR1 MDHEN, CDR2 SYDVKM. V lost 6 bases and J lost 3; bases outside the gene matches: 3. The CDR3 spans 14 residues. Full variable domain (outside the CDR3, taken from reference TRBV28 and TRBJ2-7): DVKVTQSSRYLVKRTGEKVFLECVQDMDHENMFWYRQDPGLGLRLIYFSYDVKMKEKGDIPEGYSVSREKKERFSLILESASTNQTSMYLCASRLLAGGYEQYFGPGTRLTVT.

CDR3 region: CASSKLTGVQETQYF. As DNA, the CDR3 is TGTGCCAGCAGCAAACTTACCGGGGTACAAGAGACCCAGTACTTC. V is TRBV7-8 and J is TRBJ2-5; TRBD2 is a possible D gene (5 bases). Trimming pared 5 bases from V and 2 bases from J, leaving 15 bases between. This CDR3 has 15 amino acids. Germline-derived CDR1 and CDR2 are SGHVS and FQNEAQ. Drawing the rest from reference TRBV7-8 and TRBJ2-5, the complete variable domain is GAGVSQSPRYKVAKRGQDVALRCDPISGHVSLFWYQQALGQGPEFLTYFQNEAQLDKSGLPSDRFFAERPEGSVSTLKIQRTQQEDSAVYLCASSKLTGVQETQYFGPGTRLLVL.